This is a list of T cell receptor beta chains from one sample in a study of cytomegalovirus exposure and HLA in healthy donors. Assay: immunoSEQ multiplex PCR; the TCRdb copy retains only in-frame clones and omits some. Among 100,000 to 150,000 clones listed, over 80% were seen once. Sequencing was carried out using PBMCs. These receptors all stem from a boy between 10 and 17 years old in good health and CMV-seronegative. The CDR3 runs from the conserved cysteine through the conserved F or W. Each record gives: CDR3 protein, CDR3 DNA, V gene, D gene, clone size, J gene. D genes are given only for firm matches. A clone size is listed for some rows: how often the clone was seen (once, few, many), or a class if it is expanded.

CDR3aa: CASSPGGGVIRQETQYF
CDR3nt: TGTGCCAGCAGCCCGGGGGGGGGAGTGATACGCCAAGAGACCCAGTACTTC
v_gene: TRBV21-1
d_gene: -
abundance: -
j_gene: TRBJ2-5

CDR3aa: CASSWERRLSGEQYF
CDR3nt: TGTGCCAGCAGCTGGGAGAGACGTCTTAGTGGCGAGCAGTACTTC
v_gene: TRBV5-4
d_gene: -
abundance: -
j_gene: TRBJ2-7

CDR3aa: CASSLGPESSYEQYF
CDR3nt: TGTGCCAGCAGCTTAGGGCCAGAAAGCTCCTACGAGCAGTACTTC
v_gene: TRBV11-3
d_gene: -
abundance: -
j_gene: TRBJ2-7

CDR3aa: CASTPRALPPGTGNTIYF
CDR3nt: TGTGCCAGTACACCCAGGGCCCTACCTCCTGGGACTGGAAACACCATATATTTT
v_gene: TRBV19
d_gene: -
abundance: -
j_gene: TRBJ1-3

CDR3aa: CASSLAGEGENIQYF
CDR3nt: TGTGCCAGCAGTTTGGCAGGCGAGGGGGAAAACATTCAGTACTTC
v_gene: TRBV28
d_gene: -
abundance: few
j_gene: TRBJ2-4

CDR3aa: CASSTTGLAYEQYF
CDR3nt: TGTGCCAGCAGCACAACAGGGCTCGCCTACGAGCAGTACTTC
v_gene: TRBV27
d_gene: -
abundance: -
j_gene: TRBJ2-7

CDR3aa: CASSRLPGQGSTGELFF
CDR3nt: TGTGCCAGCAGCCGCCTCCCGGGGCAGGGGTCCACCGGGGAGCTGTTTTTT
v_gene: TRBV27
d_gene: -
abundance: few
j_gene: TRBJ2-2

CDR3aa: CASSQEGSYNEQFF
CDR3nt: TGCGCCAGCAGCCAAGAGGGCTCCTACAATGAGCAGTTCTTC
v_gene: TRBV5-1
d_gene: -
abundance: -
j_gene: TRBJ2-1

CDR3aa: CASSERYFQETQYF
CDR3nt: TGTGCCAGCAGTGAACGGTACTTTCAAGAGACCCAGTACTTC
v_gene: TRBV6-1
d_gene: -
abundance: -
j_gene: TRBJ2-5

CDR3aa: CASSQEGGPGGASNEQFF
CDR3nt: TGTGCCAGCAGCCAAGAGGGTGGCCCGGGAGGGGCAAGCAATGAGCAGTTCTTC
v_gene: TRBV4-2
d_gene: TRBD2
abundance: once
j_gene: TRBJ2-1

CDR3aa: CACSTGLAANEQFF
CDR3nt: TGTGCCTGCTCTACGGGACTAGCGGCCAATGAGCAGTTCTTC
v_gene: TRBV30
d_gene: TRBD2
abundance: -
j_gene: TRBJ2-1

CDR3aa: CASSEDRIGTDTQYF
CDR3nt: TGTGCCAGCAGTGAAGACAGGATCGGGACAGATACGCAGTATTTT
v_gene: TRBV6-1
d_gene: -
abundance: -
j_gene: TRBJ2-3

CDR3aa: CASSNPGLAAYEQYF
CDR3nt: TGCGCCAGCAGTAATCCGGGACTAGCGGCCTACGAGCAGTACTTC
v_gene: TRBV5-1
d_gene: TRBD2
abundance: -
j_gene: TRBJ2-7

CDR3aa: CASSAQQGLYGYTF
CDR3nt: TGTGCCAGCAGTGCGCAACAGGGTCTCTATGGCTACACCTTC
v_gene: TRBV2
d_gene: -
abundance: -
j_gene: TRBJ1-2

CDR3aa: CASSDLGQGSAGYTF
CDR3nt: TGTGCCAGCAGTGATTTGGGACAGGGGTCTGCTGGCTACACCTTC
v_gene: TRBV25-1
d_gene: TRBD1
abundance: once
j_gene: TRBJ1-2

CDR3aa: CASRWWGVGYGYTF
CDR3nt: TGTGCCAGCAGATGGTGGGGGGTAGGATATGGCTACACCTTC
v_gene: TRBV13
d_gene: -
abundance: -
j_gene: TRBJ1-2

CDR3aa: CASSRGTSAGSNTEAFF
CDR3nt: TGTGCCAGCAGCAGAGGGACATCGGCCGGTTCGAACACTGAAGCTTTCTTT
v_gene: TRBV5-4
d_gene: -
abundance: few
j_gene: TRBJ1-1

CDR3aa: CASSDYSKKSSGANVLTF
CDR3nt: TGTGCCAGCAGTGACTACTCCAAGAAGAGCTCTGGGGCCAACGTCCTGACTTTC
v_gene: TRBV25-1
d_gene: -
abundance: -
j_gene: TRBJ2-6

CDR3aa: CATRLGVKEKLFF
CDR3nt: TGTGCCACCAGATTAGGGGTTAAAGAAAAACTGTTTTTT
v_gene: TRBV15
d_gene: -
abundance: -
j_gene: TRBJ1-4

CDR3aa: CAWREGRNTEAFF
CDR3nt: TGTGCCTGGAGGGAGGGACGGAACACTGAAGCTTTCTTT
v_gene: TRBV30
d_gene: -
abundance: -
j_gene: TRBJ1-1

CDR3aa: CASTWGGRQETQYF
CDR3nt: TGTGCCAGCACGTGGGGAGGGAGGCAAGAGACCCAGTACTTC
v_gene: TRBV5-4
d_gene: TRBD2
abundance: few
j_gene: TRBJ2-5

CDR3aa: CASSFFSGEKLFF
CDR3nt: TGTGCCAGCAGCTTTTTCTCGGGTGAAAAACTGTTTTTT
v_gene: TRBV11-2
d_gene: -
abundance: -
j_gene: TRBJ1-4

CDR3aa: CASSSGGTASAEQYF
CDR3nt: TGTGCCAGCAGCTCCGGGGGGACTGCCTCGGCCGAGCAGTACTTC
v_gene: TRBV11-3
d_gene: TRBD2
abundance: -
j_gene: TRBJ2-7

CDR3aa: CASSPLGQGGSGANVLTF
CDR3nt: TGTGCCAGCAGCCCACTGGGACAGGGGGGCTCTGGGGCCAACGTCCTGACTTTC
v_gene: TRBV7-9
d_gene: TRBD1
abundance: -
j_gene: TRBJ2-6

CDR3aa: CASTPPGGRYEQYF
CDR3nt: TGTGCCAGCACCCCACCGGGAGGCCGCTACGAGCAGTACTTC
v_gene: TRBV6-5
d_gene: TRBD2
abundance: -
j_gene: TRBJ2-7

CDR3aa: CASSPKGNEQFF
CDR3nt: TGTGCCAGCTCGCCCAAGGGGAATGAGCAGTTCTTC
v_gene: TRBV18
d_gene: -
abundance: -
j_gene: TRBJ2-1

CDR3aa: CASGLTGGGANVLTF
CDR3nt: TGTGCTAGTGGTTTGACGGGGGGCGGGGCCAACGTCCTGACTTTC
v_gene: TRBV12-5
d_gene: -
abundance: -
j_gene: TRBJ2-6

CDR3aa: CASSPGQGWETQYF
CDR3nt: TGCGCCAGCAGCCCAGGACAGGGCTGGGAGACCCAGTACTTC
v_gene: TRBV5-1
d_gene: TRBD1
abundance: -
j_gene: TRBJ2-5

CDR3aa: CASSLGGTLARNEQFF
CDR3nt: TGCGCCAGCAGCTTGGGCGGGACCCTTGCACGAAATGAGCAGTTCTTC
v_gene: TRBV5-1
d_gene: -
abundance: -
j_gene: TRBJ2-1

CDR3aa: CASGTSLDPYEQYF
CDR3nt: TGTGCTAGTGGTACATCACTAGATCCCTACGAGCAGTACTTC
v_gene: TRBV12-5
d_gene: -
abundance: -
j_gene: TRBJ2-7

CDR3aa: CASSLGLAASTDTQYF
CDR3nt: TGTGCCAGCAGCTTGGGACTAGCAGCTAGCACAGATACGCAGTATTTT
v_gene: TRBV5-8
d_gene: TRBD2
abundance: -
j_gene: TRBJ2-3

CDR3aa: CASSQDRSYGYTF
CDR3nt: TGCGCCAGCAGCCAAGATAGGAGCTATGGCTACACCTTC
v_gene: TRBV4-3
d_gene: -
abundance: -
j_gene: TRBJ1-2

CDR3aa: CASSLTLRNSPLHF
CDR3nt: TGTGCCAGCAGTCTTACATTGAGGAATTCACCCCTCCACTTT
v_gene: TRBV6-5
d_gene: -
abundance: -
j_gene: TRBJ1-6

CDR3aa: CASSDGLAGTNEQFF
CDR3nt: TGTGCCAGCAGTGACGGACTAGCGGGGACAAATGAGCAGTTCTTC
v_gene: TRBV6-4
d_gene: TRBD2
abundance: -
j_gene: TRBJ2-1

CDR3aa: CASSPQGTDTQYF
CDR3nt: TGTGCCAGTAGTCCACAGGGGACAGATACGCAGTATTTT
v_gene: TRBV19
d_gene: TRBD1
abundance: -
j_gene: TRBJ2-3

CDR3aa: CASSPGVHEQYF
CDR3nt: TGTGCCAGCAGCCCAGGGGTCCACGAGCAGTACTTC
v_gene: TRBV28
d_gene: -
abundance: -
j_gene: TRBJ2-7